The subject of this entry is one T cell receptor beta chain. Grouping used clinical history reported by participants in a survey and questionnaire. The data derive from a study of blood T cell repertoires in COVID-19. Germline V gives CDR1 LGHDT, CDR2 YNNKEL (reference sequence). Trimming left V 4 bases short and J 3 bases short, with 21 bases between. This CDR3 is 17 amino acids long. Produced via immunoSEQ multiplex PCR; TCRdb's table is partial and in-frame only. The data hold 140,000 to 150,000 clones, with around 87% observed a single time. This clonotype originated in a man aged 55 to 69 who had recovered from COVID-19. Input material: PBMCs or T cells enriched from blood (not recorded which). The gene calls are TRBV3-1 (or the pseudogene TRBV3-2) and TRBJ1-2, with a possible D match to TRBD1 (5 bases). The CDR3 loop is CASSRGLGQGRHYGYTF. DNA of the CDR3: TGTGCCAGCAGCCGAGGATTGGGGCAGGGAAGACACTATGGCTACACCTTC.